This TCR beta chain was captured in a study of neurological immune-mediated disorders. V lost 5 bases to trimming and J lost 13 bases; unmatched junction nucleotides: 7. Germline V lookup: CDR1 SGHTA, CDR2 FQGNSA. The CDR3 runs 13 residues. Time point given: longitudinal time-point 1 (baseline). One entry per CDR3 protein, called by TCRdb with MiXCR from the 5' RACE reads. The data contain about 49,000 distinct CDR3 sequences, about a tenth of them seen just once; the ten biggest clones take up under 2%. This clonotype has at least ten counts. The receptor comes from a woman between 35 and 50 years old in good health. Material for sequencing was PBMCs. V and J are TRBV7-2 and TRBJ1-4, with 10 bases fitting TRBD1. The CDR3 DNA sequence: TGTGCCAGCAGCGCCGACAGGGGGCGAGGACTGTTTTTT. This sequence encodes CASSADRGRGLFF. The complete variable domain, with remaining parts taken from reference TRBV7-2 and TRBJ1-4, reads GAGVSQSPSNKVTEKGKDVELRCDPISGHTALYWYRQSLGQGLEFLIYFQGNSAPDKSGLPSDRFSAERTGGSVSTLTIQRTQQEDSAVYLCASSADRGRGLFFGSGTQLSVL.